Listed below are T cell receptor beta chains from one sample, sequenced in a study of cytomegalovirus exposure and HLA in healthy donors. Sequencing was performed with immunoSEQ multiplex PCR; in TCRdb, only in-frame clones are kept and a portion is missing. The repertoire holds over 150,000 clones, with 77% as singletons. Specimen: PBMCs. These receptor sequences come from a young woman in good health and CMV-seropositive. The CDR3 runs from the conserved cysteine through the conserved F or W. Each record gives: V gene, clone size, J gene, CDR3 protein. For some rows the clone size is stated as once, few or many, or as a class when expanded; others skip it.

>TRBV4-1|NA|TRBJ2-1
CASSQVASGTTYNEQFF
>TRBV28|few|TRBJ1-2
CASSASGRVNYGYTF
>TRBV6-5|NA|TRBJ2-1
CASSVPGSNEQFF
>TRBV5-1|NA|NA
CASSLVPGLVTYEQYF
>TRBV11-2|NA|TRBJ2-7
CASSLTGDLAIYEQYF
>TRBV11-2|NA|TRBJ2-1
CASSSVGAWDEQFF
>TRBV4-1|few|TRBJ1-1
CASSQRLPPTGNTEAFF
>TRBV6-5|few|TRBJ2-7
CASSQGLARQYF
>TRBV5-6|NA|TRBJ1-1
CASSLGQAFGAFF
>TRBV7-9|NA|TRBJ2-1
CASSIGLVGDEQFF
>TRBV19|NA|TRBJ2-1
CASSPDYGNEQFF
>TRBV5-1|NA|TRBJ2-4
CASSSPSGKNIQYF
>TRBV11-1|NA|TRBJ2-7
CASSLVTGGNEQYF
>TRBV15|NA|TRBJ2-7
CATSRDWSGSYEQYF
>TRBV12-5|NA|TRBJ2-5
CASGLVHGRVGETQYF
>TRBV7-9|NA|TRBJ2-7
CASSLARGQSSYEQYF
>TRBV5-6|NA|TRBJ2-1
CASSLGLATLNEQFF
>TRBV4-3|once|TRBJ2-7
CASSHLTGPYEQYF
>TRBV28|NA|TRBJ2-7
CASSFASEQYF
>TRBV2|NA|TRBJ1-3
CASSDDGQGGNTIYF
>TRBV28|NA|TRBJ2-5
CASSFPPGLAGVYPETQYF
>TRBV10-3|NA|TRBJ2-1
CAISERREGFGEQFF
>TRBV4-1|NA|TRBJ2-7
CASSHPTRDSYEQYF
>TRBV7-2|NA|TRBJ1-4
CASSHDRANEKLFF
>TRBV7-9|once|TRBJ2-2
CASSLEHLTGELFF
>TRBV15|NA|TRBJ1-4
CATSITRRRGNEKLFF
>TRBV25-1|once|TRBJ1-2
CASTRGGGTLNGYTF
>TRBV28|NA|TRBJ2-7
CASTTTGGATYEQYF
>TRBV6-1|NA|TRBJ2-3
CASSEGRQGYTDTQYF
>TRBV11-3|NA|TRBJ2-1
CASSLSGNEQFF
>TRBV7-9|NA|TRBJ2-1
CAISSGSSPYNEQFF
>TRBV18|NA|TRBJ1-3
CASSAGQNSGNTIYF
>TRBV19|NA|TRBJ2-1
CASSPTSGRYSYNEQFF
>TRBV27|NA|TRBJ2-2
CASSPINTGELFF
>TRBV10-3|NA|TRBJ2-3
CAISPTAPDTDTQYF
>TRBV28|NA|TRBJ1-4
CASSARARGILFF
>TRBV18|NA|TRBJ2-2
CASSPGPTGELFF
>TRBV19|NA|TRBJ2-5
CASSIGDALETQYF
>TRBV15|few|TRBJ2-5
CATSVDFRETQYF
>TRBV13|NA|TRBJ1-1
CASSRTGGTEAFF
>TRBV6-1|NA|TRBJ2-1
CASRGSSSSQVEQFF
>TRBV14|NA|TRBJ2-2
CASSQVGTSTGELFF
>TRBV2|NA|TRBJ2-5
CASSEQSGRLETQYF
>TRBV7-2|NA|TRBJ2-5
CASSLALRSKETQYF
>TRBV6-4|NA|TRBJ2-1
CASSDQGAGGYNEQFF
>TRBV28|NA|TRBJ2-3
CASSFLGQGARSGSGSTDTQYF
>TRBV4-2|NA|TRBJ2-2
CASSQDGLAGDPGELFF
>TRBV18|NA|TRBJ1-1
CASSLGHLNTEAFF
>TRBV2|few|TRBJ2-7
CASSLQSPPYEQYF
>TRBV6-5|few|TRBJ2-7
CASSYRTGRNEQYF
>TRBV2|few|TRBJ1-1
CASRAQPGTGAFF
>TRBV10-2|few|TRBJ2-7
CASSESTLAGGEQYF
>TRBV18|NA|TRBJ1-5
CASSPTTSGQANQPQHF
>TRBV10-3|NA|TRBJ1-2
CAITADRDYGYTF
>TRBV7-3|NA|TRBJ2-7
CASSSSRDRVGDEQYF
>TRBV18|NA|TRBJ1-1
CASSPPTGGTGTEAFF
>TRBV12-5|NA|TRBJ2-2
CASGLEPGLAASGELFF